Listed here are 28 T cell receptor beta chains from one sample, sequenced in a study of blood T cell repertoires in COVID-19. Repertoires were generated with immunoSEQ multiplex PCR, while TCRdb's copy carries only in-frame clones and drops some. The table has 110,000 to 150,000 clones, over 75% seen once. Input material: peripheral blood. The receptors derive from a human donor in a cohort sampled during active COVID-19.

The chain joins TRBV6-5 to TRBJ2-1; TRBD2 matches at 10 bases. Germline V CDR1 and CDR2: MNHEY, SVGAGI. The V and J ends lost 7 bases and 4 bases, in that order; junction bases with no gene match: 7. This CDR3 has 15 amino acids. The CDR3 DNA reads as TGTGCCAGCACAATAGCGGGAGGAACTTACAATGAGCAGTTCTTC. It translates to CASTIAGGTYNEQFF.

The rearrangement joins TRBV9 to TRBJ1-3; 8 bases agree with TRBD1. Per germline, CDR1 SGDLS and CDR2 YYNGEE. J lost 2 bases, V lost 2 bases, and 3 bases had no gene match. The CDR3 length is 15 residues. The CDR3 DNA is TGTGCCAGCAGCGTTGACAGGGGCCCTGGAAACACCATATATTTT. It translates to CASSVDRGPGNTIYF.

V is TRBV24-1 and J is TRBJ2-3; 7 bases line up with TRBD1. This CDR3 is 15 amino acids long. The V gene end was trimmed by 0 bases and the J gene end by 6 bases; junction bases not matched to a gene: 5. Per germline, CDR1 KGHDR and CDR2 SFDVKD. In nucleotides, the CDR3 is TGTGCCACCAGTGATTTGCGGGACAGCAGGGATACGCAGTATTTT. Amino acid sequence: CATSDLRDSRDTQYF.

The chain couples TRBV19 to TRBJ1-1, with D tentatively TRBD1 (5 bases). Germline V gene sequence: CDR1 LNHDA, CDR2 SQIVND (reference sequence). The CDR3 has 12 amino acids. The germline V and J ends were trimmed by 10 bases and 5 bases, with 14 bases remaining between them. CDR3 nucleotides: TGTGCCACTAGAAAAGGGGTAACTGAAGCTTTCTTT. Translated: CATRKGVTEAFF.

The chain carries TRBV21-1 and TRBJ1-5. TRBV21-1 is listed as a pseudogene. The CDR3 totals 14 residues. Here the CDR3 DNA reads TGTGCCAGCAGACGGCCCGGAGGCAATCAGCCCCAGCATTTT. Amino acids: CASRRPGGNQPQHF.

V is TRBV12-5 and J is TRBJ1-5, with D maybe TRBD1 (5 bases). In germline, CDR1 is LGHNT, CDR2 FRNRAP. The germline V and J ends were trimmed by 0 bases and 11 bases, with 20 bases remaining between them. The CDR3 is 16 residues long. The CDR3, as DNA: TGTGCTAGTGGTTTGGTAGGAGGGAGGGGTCCTATGACCCAGCATTTT. Its translation is CASGLVGGRGPMTQHF.

The rearrangement joins TRBV7-5 to TRBJ2-7; TRBD2 reflects the table's D call only, with no check against the DNA. TRBV7-5 is a listed pseudogene. CDR3 length equals 14 residues. The CDR3 bases are TGTGTCAGAAGCTTCGGGGAGATCCTCTACGAGCAGTACGTC. It is translated as CVRSFGEILYEQYV.

This chain joins TRBV5-1 and TRBJ2-1; 8 nucleotides line up with TRBD1. Germline V gives CDR1 SGHRS, CDR2 YFSETQ. The CDR3 length is 15 residues. Unmatched junction bases numbered 8, after V lost 0 bases and J lost 9 bases. In DNA, the CDR3 is TGCGCCAGCAGCTTGGGCGGGACAGGTGGGGGTGAGCAGTTCTTC. Its protein product is CASSLGGTGGGEQFF.

The rearrangement links TRBV7-2 to TRBJ1-2; D gene ambiguous. Trimming left V 5 bases short and J 3 bases short, with 16 bases between. Germline values: CDR1 SGHTA, CDR2 FQGNSA. This CDR3 has 15 residues. CDR3 sequence reads: CASSPGRGFDYGYTF. The CDR3 region has the DNA TGTGCCAGCAGCCCAGGACGGGGATTCGACTATGGCTACACCTTC.

This clone was recorded once. The V gene is TRBV12-3 or TRBV12-4, the J gene TRBJ1-3; 11 bases are shared with TRBD1. With V trimmed by 10 bases and J by 7 bases, 6 bases remained unmatched. The CDR3 spans 13 residues. The CDR3 reads CATGTGGQNTIYF. CDR3 nucleotide sequence: TGTGCCACCGGGACAGGGGGGCAGAACACCATATATTTT.

The chain combines TRBV9 with TRBJ2-3; unclear D gene. This CDR3 is built from 15 residues. The germline V gene has CDR1 SGDLS and CDR2 YYNGEE. V shed 4 bases and J shed 0 bases, with 12 bases lying between them. The CDR3 sequence: CASSFLEFSTDTQYF. The CDR3 DNA follows: TGTGCCAGCAGCTTCCTGGAGTTTAGCACAGATACGCAGTATTTT.

This chain uses TRBV3-1 (or the pseudogene TRBV3-2) with TRBJ2-1; weak D call: TRBD2 (6 bases). The CDR3 runs to 13 residues. V lost 5 bases, J lost 8 bases, and 13 bases lay in between. Germline CDR1 and CDR2: LGHDT and YNNKEL (reference sequence). CDR3 loop: CASSSGRSHEQFF. The CDR3, as DNA: TGTGCCAGCAGCTCCGGGAGATCCCATGAGCAGTTCTTC.

The table lists this clone with a few counts. The chain uses TRBV24-1 and TRBJ2-1, with a tentative D call TRBD1 (5 bases). CDR3 length: 13 amino acids. V lost 1 base to trimming and J lost 8 bases, with 8 bases between them. CDR1 KGHDR and CDR2 SFDVKD come from the germline V gene. The CDR3 region has the DNA TGTGCCACCAGTGATTTCGGCAGGGATGAGCAGTTCTTC. Residues: CATSDFGRDEQFF.

In this sample, this clone turned up once. The rearrangement uses TRBV12-3 or TRBV12-4 and TRBJ2-5; TRBD1 is a possible D gene (5 bases). V lost 5 bases to trimming and J lost 7 bases, with 14 bases between them. The CDR3 contains 13 residues. The CDR3 here is CASSPGAQWTQYF. The CDR3 nucleotides are TGTGCCAGCAGTCCTGGGGCGCAGTGGACCCAGTACTTC.

This rearrangement joins TRBV18 to TRBJ2-6; 7 bases agree with TRBD1. Germline CDR1 and CDR2: KGHSH and LQKENI. This CDR3 comprises 18 residues. Unmatched junction bases numbered 7, after V lost 2 bases and J lost 0 bases. CDR3 residues: CASSPRYRGISGANVLTF. The CDR3 DNA reads as TGTGCCAGCTCACCAAGATACAGGGGTATCTCTGGGGCCAACGTCCTGACTTTC.

The CDR3 nucleotides are TGTGCCAGCAGCCCTCAGGGTTCCTCTGGGGCCAACGTCCTGACTTTC. This sequence encodes CASSPQGSSGANVLTF. The chain links TRBV5-6 to TRBJ2-6; D is possibly TRBD1 (5 bases). The germline V gene encodes CDR1 SGHDT and CDR2 YYEEEE. Trimming pared 4 bases from V and 0 bases from J, leaving 11 bases between. CDR3 length equals 16 residues.

This clone was seen only once. The CDR3 sequence is CAWSTRLAVVETQYF. CDR3 bases: TGTGCCTGGAGTACAAGACTAGCGGTGGTAGAGACCCAGTACTTC. The V call is TRBV30, the J call TRBJ2-5; 9 positions agree with TRBD2. Losses at the gene ends were 2 bases for V and 4 bases for J; bases not matched to a gene: 8. This CDR3 contains 15 residues. The germline gives CDR1 GTSNPN, CDR2 SVGIG (reference sequence).

This clone has just one count. This rearrangement joins TRBV18 to TRBJ2-1, with D hard to call. The CDR3 sequence is 13 residues long. V was pared by 5 bases and J by 5 bases, with 10 bases between. Germline lookup yields CDR1 KGHSH and CDR2 LQKENI. The CDR3 coding sequence is TGTGCCAGCTCATTACTACTTGACAATGAGCAGTTCTTC. Its protein is CASSLLLDNEQFF. Supplemented by reference TRBV18 and TRBJ2-1, the full variable domain reads NAGVMQNPRHLVRRRGQEARLRCSPMKGHSHVYWYRQLPEEGLKFMVYLQKENIIDESGMPKERFSAEFPKEGPSILRIQQVVRGDSAAYFCASSLLLDNEQFFGPGTRLTVL.

The table lists this clone with a count of one. V is TRBV18 and J is TRBJ1-2; 7 positions agree with TRBD1. Losses at the gene ends were 2 bases for V and 3 bases for J; bases not matched to a gene: 0. The CDR3 length is 13 residues. Germline V lookup: CDR1 KGHSH, CDR2 LQKENI. The CDR3 DNA reads as TGTGCCAGCTCACCAGACAGGGACTATGGCTACACCTTC. As protein: CASSPDRDYGYTF.

The chain carries TRBV5-4 and TRBJ2-1, with 10 bases that match TRBD2. With 1 base clipped from V and 7 bases from J, the junction kept 5 bases outside the gene matches. This CDR3 region has 15 residues. CDR1 SGHNT and CDR2 YYREEE come from the germline V gene (reference sequence). The CDR3 DNA is TGTGCCAGCAGCTTGCGAGCGGGGGGGCAGAATGAGCAGTTCTTC. This translates into CASSLRAGGQNEQFF.

The chain couples TRBV11-3 to TRBJ2-1; 7 nucleotides line up with TRBD2. This CDR3 has 13 residues. The junction had 8 bases not matched to a gene; V was cut back by 5 bases and J by 10 bases. Per the germline V gene, CDR1 is SGHNT and CDR2 is YENEEA. CDR3 loop: CASSPEREREQFF. The CDR3 region has the DNA TGTGCCAGCAGCCCAGAGCGGGAAAGGGAGCAGTTCTTC.

This chain links TRBV7-8 with TRBJ2-3; TRBD1 agrees at 7 bases. The CDR3 runs to 19 residues. V lost 0 bases and J lost 2; bases outside the gene matches: 14. Germline V CDR1 and CDR2: SGHVS, FQNEAQ. The CDR3 region has the DNA TGTGCCAGCAGCTTAGCGGTAGGGCGGAGACAGGGTATCACAGATACGCAGTATTTT. Amino acids: CASSLAVGRRQGITDTQYF.

J is TRBJ1-2 and V is TRBV5-1; TRBD1 might be the D (5 bases). The CDR3 has 15 amino acids. Looked up from germline, CDR1 is SGHRS and CDR2 is YFSETQ. Trimming took off 0 bases at V and 4 bases at J, with 13 bases between the two ends. The CDR3 nucleotides read TGCGCCAGCAGCTTGGGACAGAATGACTTCTATGGCTACACCTTC. It specifies CASSLGQNDFYGYTF.

The rearrangement uses TRBV11-2 and TRBJ1-2; TRBD1 is a possible D gene (5 bases). Trimming pared 5 bases from V and 4 bases from J, leaving 14 bases between. Germline CDR1 is SGHAT and CDR2 is FQNNGV. This CDR3 has 14 amino acids. The CDR3 loop reads CASSQGNFGYGYTF. The CDR3, as DNA: TGTGCCAGCAGCCAGGGTAATTTCGGCTATGGCTACACCTTC.

The chain employs TRBV12-5 and TRBJ1-2, with 7 bases that match TRBD1. The CDR3 is 12 residues long. Looked up from germline, CDR1 is LGHNT and CDR2 is FRNRAP. The ends lost 6 bases at V and 8 bases at J; junction bases unmatched: 6. The CDR3 protein is CASGTGLGGYTF. CDR3 coding DNA: TGTGCTAGTGGGACAGGGTTGGGCGGCTACACCTTC.

The CDR3 nucleotides read TGTGCCAGCAGCTCCGGACAGAGCAATCAGCCCCAGCATTTT. It specifies CASSSGQSNQPQHF. This chain connects TRBV6-2 or TRBV6-3 to TRBJ1-5; tentative D call: TRBD1 (6 bases). This CDR3 comprises 14 residues. Germline V gene lookup returns CDR1 MNHEY and CDR2 SVGEGT. Trimming cost V 6 bases and J 1 base, with 10 bases left between them.

V is TRBV6-2 or TRBV6-3 and J is TRBJ2-4, with 10 bases lining up with TRBD1. CDR3 size: 17 residues. Unmatched junction bases numbered 8, after V lost 5 bases and J lost 1 base. Germline CDR1 MNHEY, CDR2 SVGEGT. The CDR3 protein is CASSVTGGDLAKNIQYF. In DNA, the CDR3 is TGTGCCAGCAGTGTGACAGGGGGCGACCTGGCCAAAAACATTCAGTACTTC.

J is TRBJ2-3 and V is TRBV11-3, with 7 bases fitting TRBD2. Looked up from germline, CDR1 is SGHNT and CDR2 is YENEEA. This CDR3 spans 15 amino acids. With V trimmed by 1 base and J by 2 bases, 3 bases remained unmatched. In nucleotides, the CDR3 is TGTGCCAGCAGCTTAGGGGCGGGAGACACAGATACGCAGTATTTT. This translates into CASSLGAGDTDTQYF.